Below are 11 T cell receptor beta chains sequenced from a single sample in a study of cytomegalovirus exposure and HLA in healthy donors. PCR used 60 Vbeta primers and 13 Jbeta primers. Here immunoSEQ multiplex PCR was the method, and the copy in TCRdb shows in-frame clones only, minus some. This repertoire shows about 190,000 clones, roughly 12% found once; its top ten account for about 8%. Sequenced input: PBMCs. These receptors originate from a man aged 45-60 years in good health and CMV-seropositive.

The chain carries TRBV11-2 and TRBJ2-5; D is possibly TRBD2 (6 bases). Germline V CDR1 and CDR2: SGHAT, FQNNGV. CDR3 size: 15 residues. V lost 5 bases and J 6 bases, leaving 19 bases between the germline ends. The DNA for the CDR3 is TGTGCCAGCAGCGCCGGGACTTGGGCTCTAAAGACCCAGTACTTC. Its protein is CASSAGTWALKTQYF. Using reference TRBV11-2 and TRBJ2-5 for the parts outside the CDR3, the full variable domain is EAGVAQSPRYKIIEKRQSVAFWCNPISGHATLYWYQQILGQGPKLLIQFQNNGVVDDSQLPKDRFSAERLKGVDSTLKIQPAKLEDSAVYLCASSAGTWALKTQYFGPGTRLLVL.

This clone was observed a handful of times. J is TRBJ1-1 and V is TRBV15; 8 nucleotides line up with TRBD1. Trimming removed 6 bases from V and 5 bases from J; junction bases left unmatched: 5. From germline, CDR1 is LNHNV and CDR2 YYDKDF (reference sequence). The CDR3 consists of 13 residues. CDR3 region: CATRTGVGTEAFF. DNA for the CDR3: TGTGCCACCAGGACAGGGGTAGGGACTGAAGCTTTCTTT.

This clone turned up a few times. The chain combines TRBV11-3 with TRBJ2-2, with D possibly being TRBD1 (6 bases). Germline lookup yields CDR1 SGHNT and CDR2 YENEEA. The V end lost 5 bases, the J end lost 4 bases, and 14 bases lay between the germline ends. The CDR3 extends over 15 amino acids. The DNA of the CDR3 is TGTGCCAGCAGCAGGCCGGGACACCGCACCGGGGAGCTGTTTTTT. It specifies CASSRPGHRTGELFF.

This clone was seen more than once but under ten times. This chain's CDR3 is CASSAQDRGPGNTIYF. CDR3 nucleotide sequence: TGTGCCAGCAGTGCCCAGGACAGGGGGCCTGGAAACACCATATATTTT. The J gene is TRBJ1-3, the V gene TRBV6-1; the match to TRBD1 covers 11 bases. Per germline, CDR1 MNHNS and CDR2 SASEGT. CDR3 length: 16 amino acids. The V gene end was trimmed by 4 bases and the J gene end by 2 bases; junction bases not matched to a gene: 4.

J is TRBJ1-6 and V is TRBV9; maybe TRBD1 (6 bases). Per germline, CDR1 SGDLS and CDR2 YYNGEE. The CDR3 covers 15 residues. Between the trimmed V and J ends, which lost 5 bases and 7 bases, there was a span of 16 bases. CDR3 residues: CASSVGQGQNSPLHF. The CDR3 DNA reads TGTGCCAGCAGTGTGGGACAAGGCCAGAATTCACCCCTCCACTTT.

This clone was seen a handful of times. The DNA of the CDR3 is TGCGCCAGCAGTGAGCCAGGAGCCAAAAACATTCAGTACTTC. Amino acids: CASSEPGAKNIQYF. The chain combines TRBV10-1 with TRBJ2-4, with D hard to call. The V gene's germline CDR1 is WNHNN and CDR2 SYGVQD (reference sequence). This CDR3 comprises 14 residues. V was cut by 2 bases and J by 0 bases, with 5 bases left in between.

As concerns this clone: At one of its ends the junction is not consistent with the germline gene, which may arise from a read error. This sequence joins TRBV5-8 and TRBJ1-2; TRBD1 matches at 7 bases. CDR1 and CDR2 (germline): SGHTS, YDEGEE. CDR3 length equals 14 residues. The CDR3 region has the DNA TGTGCCAGCAGCTTACAACAGGGGATCTATGGCTACTCCTTC. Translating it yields CASSLQQGIYGYSF. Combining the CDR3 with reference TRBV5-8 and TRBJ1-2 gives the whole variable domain EAGVTQSPTHLIKTRGQQATLRCSPISGHTSVYWYQQALGLGLQFLLWYDEGEERNRGNFPPRFSGRQFPNYSSELNVNALELEDSALYLCASSLQQGIYGYSFGSGTRLTVV.

CDR3 sequence (DNA): TGTGCCAGCAGCTTGGACAAAGTACCAACAGATACGCAGTATTTT. It translates to CASSLDKVPTDTQYF. The rearrangement uses TRBV7-9 and TRBJ2-3, with a possible D match to TRBD1 (5 bases). The CDR3 runs 15 residues. Trimming removed 3 bases from V and 3 bases from J, with 13 bases in between. Germline V lookup: CDR1 SEHNR, CDR2 FQNEAQ (reference sequence).

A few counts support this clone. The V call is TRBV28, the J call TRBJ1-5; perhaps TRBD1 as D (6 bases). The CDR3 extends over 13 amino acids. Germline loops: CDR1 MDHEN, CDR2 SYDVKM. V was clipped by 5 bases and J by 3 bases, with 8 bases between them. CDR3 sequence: CASSRTVNQPQHF. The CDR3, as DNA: TGTGCCAGCAGTCGGACAGTCAATCAGCCCCAGCATTTT.

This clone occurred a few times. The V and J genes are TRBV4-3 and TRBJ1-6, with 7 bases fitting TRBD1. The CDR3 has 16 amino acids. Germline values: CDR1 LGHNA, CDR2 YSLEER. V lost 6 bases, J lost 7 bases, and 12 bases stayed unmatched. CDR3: CASRGGDSNLNSPLHF. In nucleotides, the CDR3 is TGCGCCAGCAGAGGTGGGGACAGCAATCTCAATTCACCCCTCCACTTT.

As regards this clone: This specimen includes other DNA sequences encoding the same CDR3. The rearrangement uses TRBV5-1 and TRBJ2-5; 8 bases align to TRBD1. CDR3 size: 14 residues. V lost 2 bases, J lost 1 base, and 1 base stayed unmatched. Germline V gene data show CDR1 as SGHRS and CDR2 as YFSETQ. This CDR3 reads CASSFTGGQETQYF. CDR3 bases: TGCGCCAGCAGCTTCACAGGGGGCCAAGAGACCCAGTACTTC. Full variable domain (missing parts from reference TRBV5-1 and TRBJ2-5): KAGVTQTPRYLIKTRGQQVTLSCSPISGHRSVSWYQQTPGQGLQFLFEYFSETQRNKGNFPGRFSGRQFSNSRSEMNVSTLELGDSALYLCASSFTGGQETQYFGPGTRLLVL.